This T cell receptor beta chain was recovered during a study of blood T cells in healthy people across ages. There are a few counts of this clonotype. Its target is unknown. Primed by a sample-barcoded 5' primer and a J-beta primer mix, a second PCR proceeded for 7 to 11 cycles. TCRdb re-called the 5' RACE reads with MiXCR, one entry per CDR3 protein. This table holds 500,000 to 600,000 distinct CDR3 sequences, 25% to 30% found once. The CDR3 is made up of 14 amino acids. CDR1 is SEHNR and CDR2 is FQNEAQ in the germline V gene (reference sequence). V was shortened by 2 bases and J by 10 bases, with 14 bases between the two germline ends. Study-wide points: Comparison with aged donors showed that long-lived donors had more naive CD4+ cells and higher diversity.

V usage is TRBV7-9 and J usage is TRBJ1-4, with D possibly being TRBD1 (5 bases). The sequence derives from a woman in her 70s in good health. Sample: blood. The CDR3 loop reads CASSLPGDRVKLFF. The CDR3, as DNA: TGTGCCAGCAGCTTACCGGGGGATCGGGTAAAACTGTTTTTT.